This T cell receptor beta chain was found in a study of immune evolution from preneoplasia to lung adenocarcinoma. Deletions cut 5 bases from V and 3 bases from J, with 17 bases between. CDR3 length: 15 residues. Germline-derived CDR1 and CDR2 are SGHAT and FQNNGV. Libraries were prepared by immunoSEQ multiplex PCR; TCRdb keeps only in-frame clonotypes and omits some of them. The sample lists 4,500 to 5,000 clones; about 80% were seen once. The gene calls are TRBV11-2 and TRBJ2-7; perhaps TRBD1 as D (6 bases). The origin of this receptor is a person between 55 and 80 years old with lung adenocarcinoma. Sequenced input: FFPE adjacent normal lung tissue. The CDR3 loop is CASSDGTGKIYEQYF. The DNA for the CDR3 is TGTGCCAGCAGCGACGGAACAGGGAAGATCTACGAGCAGTACTTC.